Below, 25 T cell receptor beta chains from the same sample are listed, as sequenced in a study of blood T cells in healthy people across ages. The second PCR ran about 6 to 11 cycles with a sample-barcoded 5' primer and J-beta primers. Via MiXCR, TCRdb re-called the 5' RACE reads, giving one row per CDR3 protein. The sample comprises under 1,000,000 distinct CDR3 sequences, around 36% of which are singletons, and over 10% rests with the top ten. The sequenced sample was blood. The origin of the receptors is a man aged 18 to 29 in good health.

A few counts support this clonotype. The V call is TRBV6-6, the J call TRBJ2-3, with 7 bases aligning to TRBD2. The V segment lost 0 bases and the J segment 6 bases; nucleotides outside the gene matches: 6. Germline V gives CDR1 MNHNY, CDR2 SVGAGI (reference sequence). This CDR3 comprises 15 residues. CDR3 loop: CASSYSNRGGDTQYF. The CDR3 nucleotides read TGTGCCAGCAGTTACTCGAATCGCGGGGGTGATACGCAGTATTTT.

The V and J genes are TRBV4-3 and TRBJ2-2, with 11 positions matching TRBD2. The germline V gene encodes CDR1 LGHNA and CDR2 YSLEER. CDR3 length equals 17 residues. The V gene end was trimmed by 1 base and the J gene end by 5 bases; junction bases not matched to a gene: 6. The CDR3 nucleotides read TGCGCCAGCAGCCAAGTCTCTTTAGCGGGGGGGACCGGGGAGCTGTTTTTT. This gives the protein CASSQVSLAGGTGELFF.

The V and J genes are TRBV5-1 and TRBJ1-4; D might be TRBD1 (5 bases). V was clipped by 0 bases and J by 0 bases, with 12 bases between them. The CDR3 length is 17 residues. Germline CDR1 reads SGHRS; CDR2 reads YFSETQ. This CDR3 reads CASSLAETDSTNEKLFF. As DNA, the CDR3 is TGCGCCAGCAGCTTGGCCGAGACAGACTCAACTAATGAAAAACTGTTTTTT.

The chain joins TRBV20-1 to TRBJ1-5; no reliable D call. The V and J ends lost 2 bases and 5 bases respectively, with 10 bases between them. This CDR3 comprises 13 residues. CDR1 DFQATT and CDR2 SNEGSKA come from the germline V gene (reference sequence). CDR3 sequence reads: CSARIAGYQPQHF. In DNA, the CDR3 is TGCAGTGCTAGAATTGCGGGATATCAGCCCCAGCATTTT.

V is TRBV29-1 and J is TRBJ2-1; D is perhaps TRBD1 (6 bases). Trimming took 8 bases from V and 6 from J, leaving 17 bases between them. Germline CDR1 SQVTM, CDR2 ANQGSEA. This CDR3 comprises 13 residues. The CDR3 loop reads CSSSGELFNEQFF. The CDR3 DNA is TGCAGCTCGTCAGGGGAACTATTCAATGAGCAGTTCTTC.

The chain recombines TRBV5-1 with TRBJ1-5; D might be TRBD1 (6 bases). The CDR3 loop spans 14 amino acids. Looked up from germline, CDR1 is SGHRS and CDR2 is YFSETQ. Trimming removed 3 bases at V and 5 bases at J, with 12 bases between. This CDR3 is CASSSRGGDQPQHF. CDR3 nucleotide sequence: TGCGCCAGCAGCTCCAGGGGTGGCGATCAGCCCCAGCATTTT.

Regarding this clonotype: With a much larger clone just one base away, this may be a read error. The V call is TRBV12-3 or TRBV12-4, the J call TRBJ2-1, with D maybe TRBD1 (7 bases). This CDR3 region has 16 residues. Trimming left V 2 bases short and J 5 bases short, with 16 bases between. CDR3 coding DNA: TGTGCCAGCAGTTTACCCGGTGTCAGGGGGGACAATGAGCAGTTCTTC. Translated: CASSLPGVRGDNEQFF.

The gene calls are TRBV14 and TRBJ2-5, with 10 positions matching TRBD2. Germline assignment: CDR1 SGHDN and CDR2 FVKESK. The CDR3 has 15 amino acids. V dropped 5 bases and J dropped 11; count of bases not matched to a gene: 14. The CDR3 nucleotides read TGTGCCAGCAGCGCCGGGACTAGCGTAAGGTATGAGCAGTACTTC. Its translation is CASSAGTSVRYEQYF. Supplemented by reference TRBV14 and TRBJ2-5, the full variable domain reads EAGVTQFPSHSVIEKGQTVTLRCDPISGHDNLYWYRRVMGKEIKFLLHFVKESKQDESGMPNNRFLAERTGGTYSTLKVQPAELEDSGVYFCASSAGTSVRYEQYFGPGTRLLVL.

This chain links TRBV6-2 or TRBV6-3 with TRBJ2-3, with D possibly TRBD1 on 6 matching bases. The CDR3 is 13 amino acids. From germline, CDR1 is MNHEY and CDR2 SVGEGT. V was clipped by 7 bases and J by 2 bases, with 10 bases between them. The CDR3 nucleotides are TGTGCCAGCACCGGGACACTCACAGATACGCAGTATTTT. It codes for CASTGTLTDTQYF.

At least ten counts were recorded for this clonotype. This chain joins TRBV20-1 and TRBJ2-7; unclear D gene. Germline CDR1 is DFQATT and CDR2 is SNEGSKA (reference sequence). With 2 bases removed from V and 2 bases from J, the gap between germline ends came to 13 bases. This CDR3 has 14 residues. CDR3 sequence reads: CSARPGDVTYEQYF. CDR3 sequence (DNA): TGCAGTGCTAGACCCGGAGACGTCACCTACGAGCAGTACTTC.

The genes are TRBV12-3 or TRBV12-4 and TRBJ1-3; D remains unclear. Trimming stripped 1 base from V and 11 bases from J, with 12 bases between. This CDR3 spans 13 amino acids. The CDR3 reads CASSLGQAWAIYF. Written as DNA, the CDR3 is TGTGCCAGCAGTTTAGGGCAGGCCTGGGCCATATATTTT.

This clonotype was picked up one time. This chain links TRBV12-3 or TRBV12-4 with TRBJ2-3; 14 bases are shared with TRBD2. The J segment lost 5 bases and the V segment lost 5 bases, leaving 9 bases of the junction unmatched. The CDR3 runs 17 residues. The CDR3 protein is CASSLRLAGGHGDTQYF. CDR3 DNA: TGTGCCAGCAGTCTCCGACTAGCGGGGGGGCACGGAGATACGCAGTATTTT.

In its sample, this clonotype was seen a few times. This sequence joins TRBV7-2 and TRBJ2-7, with TRBD1 identical over 11 bases. The germline V gene encodes CDR1 SGHTA and CDR2 FQGNSA. V trimming: 4 bases; J trimming: 3 bases; junction bases outside the gene matches: 17. The CDR3 loop spans 19 amino acids. The CDR3: CASSSVPVVRDRGFYEQYF. In DNA form, the CDR3 reads TGTGCCAGCAGCTCCGTCCCTGTGGTAAGGGACAGGGGGTTCTACGAGCAGTACTTC.

This chain uses TRBV9 with TRBJ1-2, with 10 nucleotides matching TRBD1. V was clipped by 6 bases and J by 7 bases; unmatched bases: 12. The CDR3 runs to 15 residues. Germline V gene sequence: CDR1 SGDLS, CDR2 YYNGEE. CDR3 residues: CASTANVRTGGGYTF. CDR3 DNA: TGTGCCAGCACCGCTAACGTCAGGACAGGGGGTGGCTACACCTTC. The full variable domain, with the rest looked up from reference TRBV9 and TRBJ1-2, is DSGVTQTPKHLITATGQRVTLRCSPRSGDLSVYWYQQSLDQGLQFLIQYYNGEERAKGNILERFSAQQFPDLHSELNLSSLELGDSALYFCASTANVRTGGGYTFGSGTRLTVV.

Comments on this clonotype: This sequence may be a read error, since a much larger clone differs from it by one base. The genes are TRBV4-3 and TRBJ2-1, with TRBD2 as a possible D gene (5 bases). Germline CDR1 reads LGHNA; CDR2 reads YSLEER. The CDR3 totals 15 residues. The CDR3 is CASSQDSDSTYEQVF. The CDR3 DNA is TGCGCCAGCAGCCAAGATTCGGACTCAACCTATGAGCAGGTCTTC.

This clonotype was seen a few times. The CDR3 spells CASSPDRGQFSEAFF. CDR3 DNA sequence: TGTGCCAGCAGCCCCGACAGGGGGCAATTTAGTGAAGCTTTCTTT. The rearrangement uses TRBV7-9 and TRBJ1-1, with 10 bases fitting TRBD1. In germline, CDR1 is SEHNR, CDR2 FQNEAQ (reference sequence). V shed 5 bases, J shed 7 bases, and the junction held 10 bases outside the gene matches. The CDR3 spans 15 residues.

The rearrangement joins TRBV5-5 to TRBJ2-7; TRBD1 matches at 12 bases. The germline CDR1 and CDR2 sequences are SGHKS and YYEKEE (reference sequence). Trimming removed 5 bases from V and 1 base from J; junction bases left unmatched: 10. The CDR3 is made up of 17 amino acids. DNA for the CDR3: TGTGCCAGCAGTCCCCGGGACAGGGGGCGCGGTTCCTACGAGCAGTACTTC. Translated: CASSPRDRGRGSYEQYF.

V gene TRBV4-2 combines with J gene TRBJ2-5; 14 positions match TRBD2. The V segment lost 3 bases and the J segment 11 bases; nucleotides outside the gene matches: 11. The germline gives CDR1 LGHNA, CDR2 YNFKEQ. The CDR3 loop spans 16 amino acids. This chain's CDR3 is CASSHGLAGGYNEQYF. CDR3 bases: TGTGCCAGCAGCCACGGACTAGCGGGGGGATACAATGAGCAGTACTTC.

This clonotype appeared many times. The chain recombines TRBV12-3 or TRBV12-4 with TRBJ2-1; the D gene is possibly TRBD2 (5 bases). V lost 7 bases and J lost 4, with 17 bases in between. The CDR3 extends over 15 amino acids. CDR3 sequence reads: CASNALGSDYNEQFF. The DNA of the CDR3 is TGTGCCAGCAATGCACTAGGGTCTGATTACAATGAGCAGTTCTTC.

This chain joins TRBV9 and TRBJ1-1, with TRBD1 matching over 8 bases. Germline V lookup: CDR1 SGDLS, CDR2 YYNGEE. Trimming at V came to 7 bases and at J to 7 bases, leaving 9 bases not matched to a gene. The CDR3 length is 13 residues. The CDR3 nucleotides read TGTGCCAGCGGCGCCAGCGGGACAGGTGAAGCTTTCTTT. Encoded protein: CASGASGTGEAFF.

This clonotype was detected only a few times. The gene calls are TRBV2 and TRBJ1-1; 7 bases fit TRBD1. CDR1 and CDR2 (germline): SNHLY, FYNNEI. The CDR3 runs 17 residues. The V and J ends lost 1 base and 3 bases, in that order; junction bases with no gene match: 11. The CDR3: CASSEEGLTGKHTEAFF. As DNA, the CDR3 is TGTGCCAGCAGTGAAGAGGGCTTGACAGGGAAGCACACTGAAGCTTTCTTT.

The chain employs TRBV6-5 and TRBJ1-1, with D perhaps TRBD1 (5 bases). Trimming left V 5 bases short and J 5 bases short, with 15 bases between. The CDR3 is 14 amino acids. Germline lookup yields CDR1 MNHEY and CDR2 SVGAGI. CDR3 residues: CASSRGVRGTEAFF. The CDR3 DNA sequence: TGTGCCAGCAGTCGAGGGGTTCGGGGGACTGAAGCTTTCTTT.

The CDR3 here is CSVDTAGYTF. CDR3 DNA sequence: TGCAGCGTTGATACGGCAGGCTACACCTTC. The chain uses TRBV29-1 and TRBJ1-2; D unresolved. From germline, CDR1 is SQVTM and CDR2 ANQGSEA. The CDR3 covers 10 residues. The V end lost 3 bases, the J end lost 8 bases, and 7 bases lay between the germline ends.

This chain connects TRBV18 to TRBJ1-5, with TRBD1 as a possible D gene (6 bases). The germline V gene has CDR1 KGHSH and CDR2 LQKENI. The germline V and J ends were trimmed by 3 bases and 2 bases, with 14 bases remaining between them. The length of the CDR3 is 16 residues. CDR3 nucleotides: TGTGCCAGCTCACCCCAATGGGACACCGGCAATCAGCCCCAGCATTTT. It yields the protein CASSPQWDTGNQPQHF.

Details on this clonotype: A much larger clone differs from this one at a single base, so this may be a read error. CDR3 in DNA: TGCGGTGCTCCACGCGGGGCTAACTATGGCTACACCTTC. Residues: CGAPRGANYGYTF. This sequence joins TRBV20-1 and TRBJ1-2; no clear D. The germline CDR1 and CDR2 sequences are DFQATT and SNEGSKA (reference sequence). The CDR3 runs 13 residues.